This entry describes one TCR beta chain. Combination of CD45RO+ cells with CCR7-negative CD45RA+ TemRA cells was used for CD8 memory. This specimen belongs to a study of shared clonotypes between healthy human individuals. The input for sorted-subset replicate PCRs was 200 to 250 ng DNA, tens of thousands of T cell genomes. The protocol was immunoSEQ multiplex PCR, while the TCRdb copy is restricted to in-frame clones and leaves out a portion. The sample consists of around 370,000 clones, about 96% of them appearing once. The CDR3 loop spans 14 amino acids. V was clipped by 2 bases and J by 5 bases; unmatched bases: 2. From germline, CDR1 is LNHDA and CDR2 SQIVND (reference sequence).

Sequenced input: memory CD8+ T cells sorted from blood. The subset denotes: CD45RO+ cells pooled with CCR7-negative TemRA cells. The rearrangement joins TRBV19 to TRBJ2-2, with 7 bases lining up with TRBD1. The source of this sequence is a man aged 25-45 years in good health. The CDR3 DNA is TGTGCCAGTAGTATACGGACAGGAACCGGGGAGCTGTTTTTT. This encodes CASSIRTGTGELFF.